This entry lists 25 T cell receptor beta chains sequenced from one sample in a study of CD8+CD57+ T cells in acquired aplastic anemia. The patients chosen for sequencing had shown expansion of CD8+CD57+ cells (detected by flow cytometry). Profiling of TCR beta VDJ combinations and CDR3 sequences used genomic DNA as template. TCRdb redid the calling of the reads with MiXCR, one entry per CDR3 protein. This table holds roughly 98,000 distinct CDR3 sequences, 65% to 70% found once. Sequencing was done on a sample of sorted CD4+, CD8+, or CD8+CD57+ T cells (not recorded which) from PBMCs. Every receptor here comes from a human donor with aplastic anemia.

The chain recombines TRBV27 with TRBJ2-7; D is possibly TRBD1 (5 bases). Germline CDR1 MNHEY, CDR2 SMNVEV (reference sequence). This CDR3 spans 11 amino acids. The ends were cut back, 4 bases at V and 6 bases at J, with 7 bases in the middle. This chain's CDR3 is CASSYRGEQYF. In DNA, the CDR3 is TGTGCCAGCAGTTATAGGGGCGAGCAGTACTTC.

This sequence joins TRBV7-6 and TRBJ2-3; the D call may be TRBD1 or TRBD2 (5 bases each). The length of the CDR3 is 14 residues. Deletions cut 0 bases from V and 4 bases from J, with 8 bases between. Looked up from germline, CDR1 is SGHVS and CDR2 is FNYEAQ. As DNA, the CDR3 is TGTGCCAGCAGCTTAGCGGGACCGGCAGATACGCAGTATTTT. The encoded protein is CASSLAGPADTQYF. Full variable domain (remainder filled in from reference TRBV7-6 and TRBJ2-3): GAGVSQSPRYKVTKRGQDVALRCDPISGHVSLYWYRQALGQGPEFLTYFNYEAQQDKSGLPNDRFSAERPEGSISTLTIQRTEQRDSAMYRCASSLAGPADTQYFGPGTRLTVL.

Points on this clonotype: Possible read error: a much larger clone is one base away. The CDR3 sequence: CASSFIGGSGPDTQYF. CDR3 DNA: TGTGCCAGCAGTTTCATAGGGGGCTCGGGGCCAGATACGCAGTATTTT. The rearrangement links TRBV6-5 to TRBJ2-3; TRBD1 aligns across 7 bases. Germline CDR1 reads MNHEY; CDR2 reads SVGAGI. The CDR3 extends over 16 amino acids. With 4 bases clipped from V and 4 bases from J, the junction kept 11 bases outside the gene matches.

This clonotype was seen just once. The chain is built from TRBV2 and TRBJ2-7; unclear D gene. This CDR3 has 13 amino acids. Germline V gene lookup returns CDR1 SNHLY and CDR2 FYNNEI. V was cut by 6 bases and J by 2 bases, with 11 bases left in between. The CDR3 region is CASSPDGPYEQYF. DNA for the CDR3: TGTGCCAGCAGCCCGGACGGACCCTACGAGCAGTACTTC.

This clonotype was seen repeatedly, ten times or more. This chain connects TRBV29-1 to TRBJ2-5, with D maybe TRBD2 (6 bases). Germline CDR1 and CDR2: SQVTM and ANQGSEA. The CDR3 contains 16 residues. The V end was cut by 0 bases, the J end by 0 bases, with 14 bases between. The CDR3 region has the DNA TGCAGCGTTGAAGATTATTTTGCGGGGTACCAAGAGACCCAGTACTTC. Protein: CSVEDYFAGYQETQYF. Full variable domain (remainder filled in from reference TRBV29-1 and TRBJ2-5): SAVISQKPSRDICQRGTSLTIQCQVDSQVTMMFWYRQQPGQSLTLIATANQGSEATYESGFVIDKFPISRPNLTFSTLTVSNMSPEDSSIYLCSVEDYFAGYQETQYFGPGTRLLVL.

CDR3 DNA: TGTGCCAGCAGCTCGCCGGGACAGGGGTTAACTGAAGCTTTCTTT. Amino acid sequence: CASSSPGQGLTEAFF. The chain links TRBV7-6 to TRBJ1-1, with 10 bases matching TRBD1. The ends lost 4 bases at V and 5 bases at J; junction bases unmatched: 7. The CDR3 contains 15 residues. Germline V gene lookup returns CDR1 SGHVS and CDR2 FNYEAQ.

This chain links TRBV15 with TRBJ1-2; a weak D match, TRBD1 (6 bases). This CDR3 is built from 17 residues. Germline lookup yields CDR1 LNHNV and CDR2 YYDKDF (reference sequence). The germline V and J ends were trimmed by 3 bases and 4 bases, with 21 bases remaining between them. CDR3 nucleotides: TGTGCCACCAGCAGTCCGACAGGCTTCACTAGGCTCTATGGCTACACCTTC. It is translated as CATSSPTGFTRLYGYTF. The variable domain in full, with the rest retrieved from reference TRBV15 and TRBJ1-2, is DAMVIQNPRYQVTQFGKPVTLSCSQTLNHNVMYWYQQKSSQAPKLLFHYYDKDFNNEADTPDNFQSRRPNTSFCFLDIRSPGLGDTAMYLCATSSPTGFTRLYGYTFGSGTRLTVV.

This clonotype was seen a few times. The chain carries TRBV6-1 and TRBJ1-2; a possible D gene is TRBD1 (6 bases). Trimming left V 3 bases short and J 6 bases short, with 11 bases between. The CDR3 is 13 amino acids. Germline V CDR1 and CDR2: MNHNS, SASEGT. The CDR3 coding sequence is TGTGCCAGCAGTGACAGGGGAACAAATGGCTACACCTTC. This translates into CASSDRGTNGYTF.

A word on this clonotype: An end of the junction differs from the germline gene, which may be a read error. This chain uses TRBV10-3 with TRBJ2-7, with D perhaps matching TRBD1 (9 bases). The germline V gene encodes CDR1 ENHRY and CDR2 SYGVKD. This CDR3 has 13 residues. CDR3 nucleotide sequence: TGTGCCAGCAGTAGCGGGACAGGGCGTGAGCAGTACTTC. Its translation: CASSSGTGREQYF.

This clonotype was counted once. The genes are TRBV24-1 and TRBJ2-2, with 12 nucleotides matching TRBD2. Germline CDR1 is KGHDR and CDR2 is SFDVKD. The CDR3 length is 17 residues. V lost 3 bases to trimming and J lost 7 bases; unmatched junction nucleotides: 8. In DNA form, the CDR3 reads TGTGCCACCAGTGATACTAGCGGGGGGCCAAGGATCGGGGAGCTGTTTTTT. This encodes CATSDTSGGPRIGELFF.

CDR3 region: CASSYEGTARNEQFF. In DNA, the CDR3 is TGTGCCAGCAGCTACGAAGGGACCGCCAGGAATGAGCAGTTCTTC. The rearrangement uses TRBV7-8 and TRBJ2-1; TRBD1 or TRBD2 may be the D gene (5 bases each). Germline CDR1 reads SGHVS; CDR2 reads FQNEAQ. The CDR3 consists of 15 residues. V was clipped by 4 bases and J by 7 bases, with 17 bases between them.

V gene TRBV3-1 combines with J gene TRBJ1-6, with D unresolved. The CDR3 sequence is 12 residues long. Germline CDR1 and CDR2: LGHDT and YNNKEL (reference sequence). The V gene lost 2 bases and the J gene lost 10 bases, with 6 bases spanning the gap. As DNA, the CDR3 is TGTGCCAGCAGCCAATTGGAGTCACCCCTCCACTTT. Amino acids: CASSQLESPLHF.

Remarks on this clonotype: One base away lies a much larger clone, so this may be a sequencing read error. This chain joins TRBV11-1 and TRBJ2-7, with 7 bases that match TRBD1. Germline V gene data show CDR1 as SGHAT and CDR2 as FQDESV (reference sequence). This CDR3 is 16 amino acids long. The CDR3 DNA reads TGTGCCAGCGGCTTCCCCGACAGGGCGAGCTCCTACGAGCAGTACTTC. It is translated as CASGFPDRASSYEQYF.

The rearrangement links TRBV7-2 to TRBJ2-7; unclear D gene. The V gene's germline CDR1 is SGHTA and CDR2 FQGNSA. The CDR3 is 11 residues long. Trimming pared 4 bases from V and 4 bases from J, leaving 5 bases between. CDR3 DNA: TGTGCCAGCAGCTCGATTTACGAGCAGTACTTC. Its protein product is CASSSIYEQYF.

As for this clonotype: The junction and the germline gene differ at one end; a read error may be behind it. This sequence joins TRBV27 and TRBJ2-7, with D perhaps assigned TRBD1 or TRBD2 (5 bases each). This CDR3 contains 14 residues. The germline CDR1 and CDR2 sequences are MNHEY and SMNVEV (reference sequence). CDR3 residues: CASSLGTLSYGQYF. CDR3 in DNA: TGTGCCAGCAGTTTAGGGACGCTATCCTACGGGCAGTACTTC.

V and J are TRBV11-1 and TRBJ2-1; 7 bases align to TRBD2. This CDR3 is built from 16 residues. Per the germline V gene, CDR1 is SGHAT and CDR2 is FQDESV (reference sequence). The junction had 13 bases not matched to a gene; V was cut back by 2 bases and J by 9 bases. CDR3 protein: CASSLSGGDGEIEQFF. In DNA form, the CDR3 reads TGTGCCAGCAGCTTATCGGGGGGAGACGGGGAGATTGAGCAGTTCTTC.

In DNA, the CDR3 is TGTGCCAGCAGCCCCCGGCGGGAGACCCAGTACTTC. Translating it yields CASSPRRETQYF. The chain carries TRBV7-3 and TRBJ2-5; D call uncertain. Trimming shortened V by 5 bases and J by 5 bases, and 9 bases separated the two germline ends. Germline-derived CDR1 and CDR2 are SGHTA and FQGTGA. CDR3 length equals 12 residues.

The chain has TRBV5-1 and TRBJ1-3, with D tentatively TRBD1 (6 bases). Trimming cost V 1 base and J 2 bases, with 16 bases left between them. This CDR3 region has 17 residues. Germline V gene data show CDR1 as SGHRS and CDR2 as YFSETQ. The CDR3 loop is CASSLQPQGSAGNTIYF. DNA for the CDR3: TGCGCCAGCAGCTTGCAACCACAGGGCAGCGCTGGAAACACCATATATTTT.

This clonotype was seen a handful of times. The chain employs TRBV20-1 and TRBJ1-5, with a tentative D call TRBD1 (5 bases). The CDR3 loop spans 16 amino acids. Germline-derived CDR1 and CDR2 are DFQATT and SNEGSKA (reference sequence). V dropped 6 bases and J dropped 2 bases, with 20 bases sitting between them. CDR3 DNA sequence: TGCAGTGCGATACTGTCCAGGGCAGACCGCAATCAGCCCCAGCATTTT. Translating it yields CSAILSRADRNQPQHF.

V usage is TRBV10-3 and J usage is TRBJ2-2; D may be TRBD2 (6 bases). V lost 1 base, J lost 3 bases, and 18 bases lay in between. Germline V CDR1 and CDR2: ENHRY, SYGVKD. The CDR3 extends over 18 amino acids. This CDR3 reads CAISEYIPRGAYTGELFF. The CDR3 nucleotides read TGTGCCATCAGTGAGTACATACCGCGGGGCGCCTACACCGGGGAGCTGTTTTTT.

The chain couples TRBV24-1 to TRBJ2-1; 9 bases are a match to TRBD2. The CDR3 contains 17 residues. Germline CDR1 is KGHDR and CDR2 is SFDVKD. V was pared by 3 bases and J by 6 bases, with 11 bases of the junction left unmatched. CDR3 DNA: TGTGCCACCAGTGATCCATGGGGCGGGAGGGCCCCCAATGAGCAGTTCTTC. Residues: CATSDPWGGRAPNEQFF.

The CDR3 here is CASSFSTETQYF. In nucleotides, the CDR3 is TGTGCCAGCAGCTTTTCAACTGAGACCCAGTACTTC. The chain combines TRBV7-9 with TRBJ2-5; D gene uncertain. V lost 3 bases and J 5 bases, leaving 7 bases between the germline ends. Germline lookup yields CDR1 SEHNR and CDR2 FQNEAQ (reference sequence). The CDR3 loop spans 12 amino acids.

This clonotype was seen a few times. CDR3 amino acids: CASSRLAGSTDTQYF. The CDR3 nucleotides are TGCGCCAGCAGCCGACTAGCGGGGAGCACAGATACGCAGTATTTT. V and J are TRBV10-1 and TRBJ2-3, with 11 nucleotides matching TRBD2. Germline CDR1 and CDR2: WNHNN and SYGVQD (reference sequence). The J segment lost 0 bases and the V segment lost 6 bases, leaving 2 bases of the junction unmatched. The CDR3 spans 15 residues.

The chain recombines TRBV6-1 with TRBJ1-1; a weak D match, TRBD1 (6 bases). CDR3 length: 15 amino acids. Germline lookup yields CDR1 MNHNS and CDR2 SASEGT. Trimming took 6 bases from V and 2 from J, leaving 16 bases between them. CDR3 sequence reads: CASRRGQTINTEAFF. The CDR3 bases are TGTGCCAGCAGGCGCGGACAGACAATAAACACTGAAGCTTTCTTT.

Regarding this clonotype: Germline is not matched at one junction end, which may reflect a read error. This chain joins TRBV15 and TRBJ1-4; no reliable D call. CDR1 is LNHNV, CDR2 YYDKDF, per germline (reference sequence). There are 15 residues in the CDR3. The chain's CDR3 is CATSGPRTEDDKLFF. CDR3 nucleotides: TGTGCCACCAGCGGACCGAGGACCGAGGATGACAAACTGTTTTTT.